The 24 T cell receptor beta chains presented below share a single source sample, sequenced in a study of blood T cell repertoires in COVID-19. This table comes from immunoSEQ multiplex PCR, and its TCRdb copy is limited to in-frame clones, with some not included. Of over 150,000 clones listed, 70% to 90% are singletons. The sequenced sample was peripheral blood. These receptors all stem from a woman at least 80 years old with COVID-19, enrolled during active disease.

The count of this clone is one. The chain is built from TRBV5-5 and TRBJ1-5, with a possible D match to TRBD1 (6 bases). V lost 7 bases and J 2 bases, leaving 13 bases between the germline ends. The CDR3 runs to 14 residues. In germline, CDR1 is SGHKS, CDR2 YYEKEE (reference sequence). The CDR3 protein is CASSKAGGNQPQHF. In nucleotides, the CDR3 is TGTGCCAGCTCGAAGGCAGGGGGCAATCAGCCCCAGCATTTT.

The V call is TRBV28, the J call TRBJ2-7; D gene ambiguous. The CDR3 is 14 residues long. V was cut by 4 bases and J by 5 bases, with 15 bases left in between. Germline V lookup: CDR1 MDHEN, CDR2 SYDVKM. The DNA for the CDR3 is TGTGCCAGCAGTTCCCCAAAAACAGCTAACGAGCAGTACTTC. Protein sequence: CASSSPKTANEQYF.

This chain links TRBV3-1 (or the pseudogene TRBV3-2) with TRBJ2-5; 10 bases map to TRBD2. V shed 4 bases and J 5 bases; nucleotides not matched to a gene: 10. The germline gives CDR1 LGHDT, CDR2 YNNKEL (reference sequence). The CDR3 is 16 residues long. The CDR3 bases are TGTGCCAGCAGCCCCGGTTCTAGCGGGGGAAGGGAGACCCAGTACTTC. Protein product: CASSPGSSGGRETQYF.

The chain couples TRBV19 to TRBJ1-5; D possibly corresponds to TRBD1 (6 bases). The germline V gene encodes CDR1 LNHDA and CDR2 SQIVND (reference sequence). This CDR3 spans 11 amino acids. Trimming took off 5 bases at V and 7 bases at J, with 6 bases between the two ends. DNA for the CDR3: TGTGCCAGTAGTGGGGGCCAGCCCCAGCATTTT. Translated: CASSGGQPQHF. Filled out from reference TRBV19 and TRBJ1-5, the complete variable domain reads DGGITQSPKYLFRKEGQNVTLSCEQNLNHDAMYWYRQDPGQGLRLIYYSQIVNDFQKGDIAEGYSVSREKKESFPLTVTSAQKNPTAFYLCASSGGQPQHFGDGTRLSIL.

V usage is TRBV5-1 and J usage is TRBJ2-3; 7 bases fit TRBD2. The junction had 9 bases not matched to a gene; V was cut back by 1 base and J by 7 bases. The germline V gene has CDR1 SGHRS and CDR2 YFSETQ. The CDR3 length is 15 residues. Here the CDR3 reads CASSLFAGAENTQYF. DNA for the CDR3: TGCGCCAGCAGCTTGTTCGCGGGAGCGGAGAATACGCAGTATTTT.

The chain combines TRBV7-8 with TRBJ2-2; 7 bases align to TRBD1. V lost 5 bases, J lost 1 base, and 10 bases stayed unmatched. CDR1 SGHVS and CDR2 FQNEAQ come from the germline V gene. The CDR3 totals 17 residues. The CDR3 DNA reads as TGTGCCAGCAGCCTACGGGACAGACCCAAGAACACCGGGGAGCTGTTTTTT. Its translation: CASSLRDRPKNTGELFF.

V and J are TRBV6-6 and TRBJ1-1, with 7 bases fitting TRBD1. The CDR3 is 19 residues long. The germline gives CDR1 MNHNY, CDR2 SVGAGI (reference sequence). Trimming removed 5 bases from V and 0 bases from J; junction bases left unmatched: 18. This CDR3 reads CASSRLRFGTAAMNTEAFF. The DNA of the CDR3 is TGTGCCAGCAGTCGACTTCGTTTCGGGACAGCTGCTATGAACACTGAAGCTTTCTTT.

The rearrangement uses TRBV7-2 and TRBJ1-6; D remains ambiguous. CDR1 and CDR2 (germline): SGHTA, FQGNSA. This CDR3 is built from 15 residues. The V and J ends lost 1 base and 7 bases respectively, with 11 bases between them. The CDR3 DNA reads TGTGCCAGCAGCTTAGGGAGGACGGTAAATTCACCCCTCCACTTT. This gives the protein CASSLGRTVNSPLHF. The entire variable domain, with the rest obtained from reference TRBV7-2 and TRBJ1-6, is as follows: GAGVSQSPSNKVTEKGKDVELRCDPISGHTALYWYRQSLGQGLEFLIYFQGNSAPDKSGLPSDRFSAERTGGSVSTLTIQRTQQEDSAVYLCASSLGRTVNSPLHFGNGTRLTVT.

Points on this clone: Other DNA sequences in this sample translate to the same CDR3. The rearrangement joins TRBV29-1 to TRBJ2-7; D may be TRBD1 (6 bases). The CDR3 covers 11 residues. V shed 3 bases and J shed 5 bases, with 8 bases lying between them. The germline CDR1 and CDR2 sequences are SQVTM and ANQGSEA. The CDR3 DNA follows: TGCAGCGTTGACAGGGGCCACGAGCAGTACTTC. Its protein product is CSVDRGHEQYF.

This chain connects TRBV6-5 to TRBJ2-5; 9 nucleotides line up with TRBD2. The germline V gene encodes CDR1 MNHEY and CDR2 SVGAGI. This CDR3 is built from 16 residues. V trimming: 1 base; J trimming: 0 bases; junction bases outside the gene matches: 3. Here the CDR3 DNA reads TGTGCCAGCAGTTACTATGCTAGCGGGGACCAAGAGACCCAGTACTTC. Translated: CASSYYASGDQETQYF.

The chain combines TRBV28 with TRBJ1-5; 8 nucleotides line up with TRBD1. The germline V gene encodes CDR1 MDHEN and CDR2 SYDVKM. Trimming at V came to 6 bases and at J to 5 bases, leaving 6 bases not matched to a gene. The CDR3 totals 14 residues. The CDR3 DNA reads as TGTGCCAGCAGCCTCAGACAGGGGTATCAGCCCCAGCATTTT. Translation gives CASSLRQGYQPQHF.

The CDR3 nucleotides are TGTGCCAGCAGCTTAGCGACAGATAATGAAAAACTGTTTTTT. Its translation: CASSLATDNEKLFF. The chain combines TRBV7-9 with TRBJ1-4, with D possibly matching TRBD1 (5 bases). Trimming stripped 0 bases from V and 4 bases from J, with 6 bases between. Germline V gene data show CDR1 as SEHNR and CDR2 as FQNEAQ (reference sequence). CDR3 length equals 14 residues. Using reference TRBV7-9 and TRBJ1-4 for the parts outside the CDR3, the full variable domain is DTGVSQNPRHKITKRGQNVTFRCDPISEHNRLYWYRQTLGQGPEFLTYFQNEAQLEKSRLLSDRFSAERPKGSFSTLEIQRTEQGDSAMYLCASSLATDNEKLFFGSGTQLSVL.

This clone was picked up a small number of times. The chain uses TRBV5-1 and TRBJ2-7, with 8 bases that match TRBD2. Germline-derived CDR1 and CDR2 are SGHRS and YFSETQ. The CDR3 covers 14 residues. Trimming took 6 bases from V and 3 from J; bases not matched to a gene: 8. CDR3 nucleotide sequence: TGCGCCAGCAAGACGGGAGGGCAGGGCTACGAGCAGTACTTC. It is translated as CASKTGGQGYEQYF.

The chain couples TRBV28 to TRBJ1-2; D is perhaps TRBD1 (5 bases). The germline CDR1 and CDR2 sequences are MDHEN and SYDVKM. The V and J ends lost 8 bases and 0 bases respectively, with 7 bases between them. This CDR3 region has 12 residues. Here the CDR3 reads CASGAANYGYTF. In DNA, the CDR3 is TGTGCCAGCGGGGCAGCTAACTATGGCTACACCTTC.

This chain connects TRBV11-2 to TRBJ2-1, with TRBD2 matching 9 bases. Trimming cost V 5 bases and J 7 bases; bases outside gene matches: 9. CDR1 is SGHAT, CDR2 FQNNGV, per germline. The CDR3 runs 15 residues. The CDR3: CASSALAGIGNEQFF. The CDR3 DNA is TGTGCCAGCAGCGCACTAGCGGGTATTGGGAATGAGCAGTTCTTC.

This chain uses TRBV29-1 with TRBJ2-3; D might be TRBD2 (5 bases). The length of the CDR3 is 14 residues. Trimming cost V 6 bases and J 2 bases, with 15 bases left between them. Germline lookup yields CDR1 SQVTM and CDR2 ANQGSEA. The CDR3 nucleotides read TGCAGCGTGAGGACTGTACTGAACACAGATACGCAGTATTTT. Translating gives CSVRTVLNTDTQYF.

The V call is TRBV20-1, the J call TRBJ2-1; possibly TRBD1 for D (5 bases). V gave up 3 bases and J gave up 4 bases, with 13 bases separating them. Germline V gene sequence: CDR1 DFQATT, CDR2 SNEGSKA (reference sequence). This CDR3 is built from 14 residues. The CDR3 region is CSASLGDGYNEQFF. In DNA, the CDR3 is TGCAGTGCTAGTCTAGGGGATGGGTACAATGAGCAGTTCTTC.

The genes are TRBV19 and TRBJ1-1; D is undetermined. The germline gives CDR1 LNHDA, CDR2 SQIVND (reference sequence). V was clipped by 3 bases and J by 5 bases, with 10 bases between them. The CDR3 extends over 13 amino acids. The CDR3: CASSISSVTEAFF. For the CDR3, the DNA is TGTGCCAGTAGTATCTCCTCAGTGACTGAAGCTTTCTTT.

V usage is TRBV7-2 and J usage is TRBJ1-2; D is unclear. The length of the CDR3 is 15 residues. Trimming removed 4 bases at V and 7 bases at J, with 19 bases between. CDR1 and CDR2 from the germline V gene are SGHTA and FQGNSA. CDR3 nucleotide sequence: TGTGCCAGCAGCTCCCTCACGGGAGGCTTCTCTGGCTACACCTTC. As protein: CASSSLTGGFSGYTF.

The rearrangement joins TRBV6-6 to TRBJ2-7, with 11 bases aligning to TRBD2. There are 13 residues in the CDR3. Germline values: CDR1 MNHNY, CDR2 SVGAGI (reference sequence). V shed 5 bases, J shed 3 bases, and the junction held 0 bases outside the gene matches. CDR3 nucleotide sequence: TGTGCCAGCAGTACTAGCGGGAGCTACGAGCAGTACTTC. Its translation: CASSTSGSYEQYF.

The chain carries TRBV18 and TRBJ2-7, with 8 bases fitting TRBD2. The CDR3 length is 15 residues. CDR1 and CDR2 (germline): KGHSH, LQKENI. V trimming: 1 base; J trimming: 3 bases; junction bases outside the gene matches: 5. CDR3 residues: CASSPQGLGYYEQYF. In nucleotides, the CDR3 is TGTGCCAGCTCACCACAGGGACTAGGGTACTACGAGCAGTACTTC.

The chain combines TRBV11-2 with TRBJ1-4, with D hard to call. V was shortened by 5 bases and J by 8 bases, with 9 bases between the two germline ends. Germline V lookup: CDR1 SGHAT, CDR2 FQNNGV. The CDR3 contains 12 residues. CDR3 bases: TGTGCCAGCAGCGCGATCGGGGAAAAACTGTTTTTT. Encoded protein: CASSAIGEKLFF.

This rearrangement joins TRBV9 to TRBJ1-2; D uncertain. Trimming took off 4 bases at V and 8 bases at J, with 12 bases between the two ends. The CDR3 spans 12 residues. Germline assignment: CDR1 SGDLS and CDR2 YYNGEE. CDR3 DNA: TGTGCCAGCAGCCCCGAGGCTGGGGGCTACACCTTC. It encodes CASSPEAGGYTF.

As for this clone: The junction shows a germline mismatch at one end, possibly a read error. J is TRBJ2-7 and V is TRBV6-5, with 14 bases identical to TRBD2. Germline lookup yields CDR1 MNHEY and CDR2 SVGAGI. CDR3 length equals 15 residues. CDR3 region: CASSWGTSGRIEQCF. DNA for the CDR3: TGTGCCAGCAGTTGGGGGACTAGCGGGAGAATTGAGCAGTGCTTC.